The following is a TCR beta chain sequence with its context. Antigen specificity is unknown. The data stem from a study of CD8 T cells in Susac syndrome. Study-level results: Individuals included in the TCR sequencing and HLA analysis were acknowledged by the study to be relatively few in number.

Random hexamers primed reverse transcription of about 0.45 to 1 ug RNA. immunoSEQ multiplex PCR amplified TCR beta CDR3 across 54 Vbeta, 13 Jbeta. TCRdb processed the immunoSEQ multiplex PCR reads anew with MiXCR; each CDR3 protein has one entry. The sample lists fewer than 200,000 distinct CDR3 sequences; about 95% were seen once. The study sequenced TCR beta in blood CD8+ and CD4+ T cells. Controls comprised healthy donors matched for age and sex. The TCR originated in a human donor in good health. Specimen: CD4+ T cells from PBMCs.

The chain's CDR3 is CASSSLGTSRLYNEQFF. CDR3 bases: TGTGCCAGCAGCTCTTTGGGGACTAGCCGCCTTTACAATGAGCAGTTCTTC. The chain is built from TRBV7-2 and TRBJ2-1, with 9 nucleotides matching TRBD2. The germline V gene encodes CDR1 SGHTA and CDR2 FQGNSA. This CDR3 is 17 amino acids long. Trimming removed 4 bases from V and 4 bases from J; junction bases left unmatched: 11.